The present entry profiles one TCR beta chain with its context. Its antigen is not known. The germline V gene encodes CDR1 SGHTA and CDR2 FQGNSA. The CDR3 has 16 amino acids. The V end lost 0 bases, the J end lost 10 bases, and 19 bases lay between the germline ends. A sample-barcoded 5' primer and a J-beta primer mix were used in a second PCR of roughly 6 to 11 cycles. TCRdb re-derived calls from the 5' RACE reads in MiXCR, one entry per CDR3 protein. This sample yields over 1,200,000 distinct CDR3 sequences, of which roughly 59% are seen a single time; approximately 7% belongs to the top ten. The entry originates in a study of blood T cells in healthy people across ages. Study-wide results and limits: Unsorted PBMCs blocked a conclusive comparison of naive and antigen-experienced cells. Age brought a roughly linear fall in TCR beta diversity measured per million T cells.

What was sequenced was blood. V is TRBV7-2 and J is TRBJ2-1, with D unclear. This TCR derives from a man aged 18 to 29 in good health. Here the CDR3 reads CASSLAPTFSDSEQFF. CDR3 bases: TGTGCCAGCAGCTTAGCGCCCACCTTTAGTGACTCCGAGCAGTTCTTC.